This paragraph reports one TCR beta chain. Its antigen is unknown. These data originate in a study of cytomegalovirus exposure and HLA in healthy donors. Points from the study as a whole: What a later analysis reportedly showed was that an Asian-associated ancestry cluster had fewer N-insertions than the roughly 700-donor mean. Accurate prediction of HLA-A and HLA-B alleles (for most subjects) was reportedly achieved from TCR beta sequences.

While unrecorded immune exposures were likely, the donors were nominally healthy when sampled. CDR1 is LNHDA, CDR2 SQIVND, per germline (reference sequence). Trimming removed 9 bases from V and 3 bases from J; junction bases left unmatched: 7. This CDR3 is 14 amino acids long. Use of 60 Vbeta and 13 Jbeta primers characterized the PCR. Assay used: immunoSEQ multiplex PCR; TCRdb lists only in-frame clones, some missing. The sample shows 110,000 to 150,000 clones, roughly 70% of them seen only once. What was sequenced was PBMCs. This clonotype was obtained from a man younger than 35 in good health and CMV-seropositive. The gene calls are TRBV19 and TRBJ2-7; 11 positions match TRBD2. CDR3 bases: TGTGCCAGCAGTTTAGCGGGAGGGTTCTACGAGCAGTACTTC. It specifies CASSLAGGFYEQYF.